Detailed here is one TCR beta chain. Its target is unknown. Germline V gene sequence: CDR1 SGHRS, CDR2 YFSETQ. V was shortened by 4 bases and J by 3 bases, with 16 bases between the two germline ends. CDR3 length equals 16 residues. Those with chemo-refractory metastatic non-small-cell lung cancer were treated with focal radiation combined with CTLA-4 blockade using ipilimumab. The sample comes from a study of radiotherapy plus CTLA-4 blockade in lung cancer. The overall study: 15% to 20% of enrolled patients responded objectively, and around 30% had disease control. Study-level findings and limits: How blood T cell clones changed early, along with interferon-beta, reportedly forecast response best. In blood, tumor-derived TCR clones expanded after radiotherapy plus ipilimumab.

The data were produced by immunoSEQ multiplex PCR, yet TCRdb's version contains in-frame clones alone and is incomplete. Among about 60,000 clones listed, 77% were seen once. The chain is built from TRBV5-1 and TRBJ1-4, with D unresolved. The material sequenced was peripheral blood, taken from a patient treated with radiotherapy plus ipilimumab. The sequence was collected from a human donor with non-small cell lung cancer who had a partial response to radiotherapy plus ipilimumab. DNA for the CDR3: TGCGCCAGCAGCGAAGGAGGGTCCGTATCTAATGAAAAACTGTTTTTT. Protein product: CASSEGGSVSNEKLFF.